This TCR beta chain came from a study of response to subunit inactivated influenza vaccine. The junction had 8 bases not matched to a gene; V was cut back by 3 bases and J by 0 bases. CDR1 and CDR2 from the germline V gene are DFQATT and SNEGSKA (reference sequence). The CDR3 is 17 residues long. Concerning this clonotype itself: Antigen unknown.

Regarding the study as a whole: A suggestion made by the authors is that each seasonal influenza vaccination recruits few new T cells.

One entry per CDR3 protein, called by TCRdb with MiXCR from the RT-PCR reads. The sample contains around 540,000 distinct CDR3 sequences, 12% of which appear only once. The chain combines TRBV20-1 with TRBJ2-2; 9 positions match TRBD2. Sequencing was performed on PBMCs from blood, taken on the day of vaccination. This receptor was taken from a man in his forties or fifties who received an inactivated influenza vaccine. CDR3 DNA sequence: TGCAGTGCTAGTGGTCTAGCGGGGAACGCGAACACCGGGGAGCTGTTTTTT. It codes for CSASGLAGNANTGELFF.